This T cell receptor beta chain was documented in a study of T cell responses to AZD1222 COVID-19 vaccine. Of note for this clone: No antigen is known for it.

The CDR3 is made up of 17 amino acids. Germline-derived CDR1 and CDR2 are SGHDN and FVKESK. Trimming took off 4 bases at V and 0 bases at J, with 13 bases between the two ends. General observations from the study: Donors were largely white British and mainly female; clonal diversity was possibly underestimated. Two doses of AZD1222 preceded a rise in Spike-specific TCR breadth and depth.

Data came from immunoSEQ multiplex PCR; TCRdb stores just in-frame clones and leaves some out. The table includes over 150,000 clones, roughly nine tenths detected once. The chain links TRBV14 to TRBJ1-6; no clear D gene. Sequencing was performed on peripheral blood, taken on day 0 of AZD1222 vaccination. This TCR was recovered from an adult in good health. CDR3 amino acids: CASSPRTQSSYNSPLHF. DNA for the CDR3: TGTGCCAGCAGCCCAAGGACGCAGAGCTCCTATAATTCACCCCTCCACTTT. Filled out from reference TRBV14 and TRBJ1-6, the complete variable domain reads EAGVTQFPSHSVIEKGQTVTLRCDPISGHDNLYWYRRVMGKEIKFLLHFVKESKQDESGMPNNRFLAERTGGTYSTLKVQPAELEDSGVYFCASSPRTQSSYNSPLHFGNGTRLTVT.